Detailed here is one TCR beta chain. Its antigen is not known. This specimen belongs to a study of CD8+ T cells in alopecia areata. Notes on the study in general: Lesional scalp exceeded normal scalp in clonality, especially in alopecia totalis/universalis.

The sequencing template was cDNA reverse transcribed from extracted RNA. The method was immunoSEQ multiplex PCR; TCRdb's version includes in-frame clones alone and lacks a portion of them. The sample records about 30,000 clones, more than 55% being singletons. The CDR3 spans 24 residues. Trimming cost V 0 bases and J 4 bases; bases outside gene matches: 25. Per germline, CDR1 SGHRS and CDR2 YFSETQ. The clonotype was recovered from a human donor with alopecia areata. Sequencing input: NKG2D-high CD8+ T cells sorted from blood. The chain couples TRBV5-1 to TRBJ2-3, with 14 nucleotides matching TRBD2. CDR3 protein: CASSLAYGLLPGLAGEIKSDTQYF. The CDR3 DNA sequence: TGCGCCAGCAGCTTGGCATACGGACTACTCCCGGGACTAGCGGGAGAGATCAAATCAGATACGCAGTATTTT. The whole variable domain, remainder taken from reference TRBV5-1 and TRBJ2-3, is KAGVTQTPRYLIKTRGQQVTLSCSPISGHRSVSWYQQTPGQGLQFLFEYFSETQRNKGNFPGRFSGRQFSNSRSEMNVSTLELGDSALYLCASSLAYGLLPGLAGEIKSDTQYFGPGTRLTVL.